This is a list of T cell receptor beta chains from one sample in a study of HIV-infected patients and healthy controls. TCRdb ran MiXCR on the 5' RACE reads and lists one entry per CDR3 protein. This table holds approximately 67,000 distinct CDR3 sequences, roughly a sixth found once. The source material was CD4+ T cells from blood. Receptor source: a human donor in good health. CDR3s include the opening cysteine and the closing phenylalanine or tryptophan. A D gene is named only where the DNA matches it firmly. The listing skips clone size in some rows; elsewhere it reads once, few, many or a size class.

D	J	size	V	length	CDR3	DNA
TRBD1	TRBJ1-1	few	TRBV7-2	14	CASSSQGGNTEAFF	TGTGCCAGCAGCTCACAGGGGGGAAACACTGAAGCTTTCTTT
NA	TRBJ1-2	NA	TRBV20-1	13	CSARDQGGYGYTF	TGCAGTGCTAGAGATCAAGGAGGCTATGGCTACACCTTC
TRBD2	TRBJ2-2	many	TRBV27	15	CASRVAGGPSGELFF	TGTGCCAGCCGCGTAGCGGGGGGGCCCTCCGGGGAGCTGTTTTTT
NA	TRBJ1-2	few	TRBV6-1	11	CAIGTQLRYTF	TGTGCCATCGGGACGCAGCTACGTTACACCTTC
TRBD1	TRBJ1-1	NA	TRBV9	13	CASSRDRLTEAFF	TGTGCCAGCAGCCGGGACAGGTTAACTGAAGCTTTCTTT
TRBD1	TRBJ1-6	many	TRBV6-6	14	CASSPGQANSPLHF	TGTGCCAGCAGCCCGGGACAGGCAAATTCACCCCTCCACTTT
TRBD1	TRBJ1-5	NA	TRBV20-1	14	CSAIPGTGYQPQHF	TGCAGTGCTATACCCGGGACAGGGTATCAGCCCCAGCATTTT
NA	TRBJ1-2	many	TRBV3-2	15	CASSHLPARRYGYTF	TGTGCCAGCAGCCATCTCCCGGCACGACGCTATGGCTACACCTTC
NA	TRBJ1-2	NA	TRBV20-1	16	CSARDPRREANYGYTF	TGCAGTGCTAGGGACCCTCGCCGTGAAGCTAACTATGGCTACACCTTC
TRBD2	TRBJ2-1	many	TRBV6-1	15	CASSTLAGGNNEQFF	TGTGCCAGCAGTACTCTAGCGGGAGGGAACAATGAGCAGTTCTTC
TRBD1	TRBJ2-7	many	TRBV7-2	16	CASSKGIGTGGGEQYF	TGTGCCAGCAGCAAAGGGATAGGGACAGGGGGAGGGGAGCAGTACTTC
TRBD2	TRBJ2-3	many	TRBV7-2	19	CASSLAPPGSGRASDTQYF	TGTGCCAGCAGCTTAGCCCCCCCTGGAAGCGGGAGGGCCTCTGATACGCAGTATTTT
NA	TRBJ1-2	many	TRBV14	13	CASSFSKPAGYTF	TGTGCCAGCAGTTTTTCCAAGCCGGCTGGCTACACCTTC
NA	TRBJ1-6	once	TRBV20-1	14	CSARADLVNSPLHF	TGCAGTGCTAGAGCAGATTTGGTGAATTCACCCCTCCACTTT
TRBD1	TRBJ2-1	NA	TRBV5-1	13	CASSRGQGGEQFF	TGCGCCAGCAGCCGGGGACAGGGGGGTGAGCAGTTCTTC
NA	TRBJ1-1	few	TRBV7-2	15	CASSPESQRNTEAFF	TGTGCCAGCAGCCCTGAGAGTCAAAGGAACACTGAAGCTTTCTTT
TRBD1	TRBJ1-1	few	TRBV5-5	16	CASSAGSGTGATEAFF	TGTGCCAGCAGCGCCGGCTCTGGGACAGGGGCCACTGAAGCTTTCTTT
NA	TRBJ1-1	NA	TRBV30	13	CAWSVPAAPGAFF	TGTGCCTGGAGTGTACCCGCAGCCCCCGGGGCTTTCTTT
NA	TRBJ2-1	NA	TRBV25-1	15	CASSEQELVRNEQFF	TGTGCCAGCAGTGAACAGGAGTTAGTACGGAATGAGCAGTTCTTC
NA	TRBJ2-5	NA	TRBV18	15	CTSSPQTLIQETQYF	TGTACCAGCTCACCTCAAACATTAATCCAAGAGACCCAGTACTTC
NA	TRBJ2-2	NA	TRBV4-3	16	CASSQRDSPNTGELFF	TGCGCCAGCAGCCAGAGGGACTCACCGAACACCGGGGAGCTGTTTTTT
TRBD2	TRBJ2-1	NA	TRBV28	15	CASRERGNLYNEQFF	TGTGCCAGCAGGGAGCGGGGGAACCTCTACAATGAGCAGTTCTTC
NA	TRBJ2-7	few	TRBV28	15	CASSSPAPRFYEQYF	TGTGCCAGCAGTTCCCCGGCCCCCCGATTTTACGAGCAGTACTTC
NA	TRBJ2-1	NA	TRBV11-2	16	CASSPLVGPEPQEQFF	TGTGCCAGCAGCCCCCTGGTTGGACCCGAACCTCAAGAGCAGTTCTTC
TRBD1	TRBJ2-7	NA	TRBV5-5	15	CASSLVGQGSHEQYF	TGTGCCAGCAGCTTGGTGGGACAGGGGAGCCACGAGCAGTACTTC
NA	TRBJ1-1	few	TRBV12-3/TRBV12-4	14	CASSPYGTDKEAFF	TGTGCCAGCAGTCCATACGGGACTGACAAAGAAGCTTTCTTT
TRBD2	TRBJ2-3	few	TRBV7-6	15	CASSPSGSAADTQYF	TGTGCCAGCAGCCCCAGCGGGAGTGCGGCAGATACGCAGTATTTT
NA	TRBJ2-2	NA	TRBV7-9	15	CASSLVSSNTGELFF	TGTGCCAGCAGCTTAGTCTCCTCGAACACCGGGGAGCTGTTTTTT
TRBD1	TRBJ2-5	NA	TRBV7-9	16	CASSFYPGTGQETQYF	TGTGCCAGCAGCTTCTACCCCGGGACAGGGCAAGAGACCCAGTACTTC
TRBD2	TRBJ2-3	NA	TRBV3-1	16	CASSPSLAGYTDTQYF	TGTGCCAGCAGCCCAAGCCTAGCGGGTTACACAGATACGCAGTATTTT
TRBD2	TRBJ2-3	NA	TRBV29-1	16	CSANTRLAGYADTQYF	TGCAGCGCTAACACAAGACTAGCGGGATATGCAGATACGCAGTATTTT
TRBD1	TRBJ1-6	few	TRBV14	14	CASSSGTAVSPLHF	TGTGCCAGCAGCTCCGGGACAGCGGTCTCACCCCTCCACTTT
TRBD1	TRBJ2-5	NA	TRBV18	15	CASSPGQGAQETQYF	TGTGCCAGCTCCCCTGGACAGGGCGCTCAAGAGACCCAGTACTTC
TRBD1	TRBJ2-5	many	TRBV28	16	CASSETGTAYQETQYF	TGTGCCAGCAGTGAAACCGGGACAGCGTACCAAGAGACCCAGTACTTC
TRBD2	TRBJ2-3	many	TRBV4-2	15	CASSGTSGGEDTQYF	TGTGCCAGCAGCGGGACTAGCGGGGGGGAAGATACGCAGTATTTT
NA	TRBJ1-3	few	TRBV18	13	CASSPGQQDTIYF	TGTGCCAGCTCACCCGGACAGCAAGACACCATATATTTT
TRBD2	TRBJ2-7	few	TRBV20-1	14	CSARRLASGGAQYF	TGCAGTGCTAGAAGACTGGCTAGCGGGGGTGCGCAGTACTTC
NA	TRBJ2-1	few	TRBV7-9	14	CASSLTPSYNEQFF	TGTGCCAGCAGCTTAACCCCGAGCTACAATGAGCAGTTCTTC
NA	TRBJ2-3	NA	TRBV12-3/TRBV12-4	14	CASSLRRGSDTQYF	TGTGCCAGCAGTTTACGGCGGGGTTCAGATACGCAGTATTTT